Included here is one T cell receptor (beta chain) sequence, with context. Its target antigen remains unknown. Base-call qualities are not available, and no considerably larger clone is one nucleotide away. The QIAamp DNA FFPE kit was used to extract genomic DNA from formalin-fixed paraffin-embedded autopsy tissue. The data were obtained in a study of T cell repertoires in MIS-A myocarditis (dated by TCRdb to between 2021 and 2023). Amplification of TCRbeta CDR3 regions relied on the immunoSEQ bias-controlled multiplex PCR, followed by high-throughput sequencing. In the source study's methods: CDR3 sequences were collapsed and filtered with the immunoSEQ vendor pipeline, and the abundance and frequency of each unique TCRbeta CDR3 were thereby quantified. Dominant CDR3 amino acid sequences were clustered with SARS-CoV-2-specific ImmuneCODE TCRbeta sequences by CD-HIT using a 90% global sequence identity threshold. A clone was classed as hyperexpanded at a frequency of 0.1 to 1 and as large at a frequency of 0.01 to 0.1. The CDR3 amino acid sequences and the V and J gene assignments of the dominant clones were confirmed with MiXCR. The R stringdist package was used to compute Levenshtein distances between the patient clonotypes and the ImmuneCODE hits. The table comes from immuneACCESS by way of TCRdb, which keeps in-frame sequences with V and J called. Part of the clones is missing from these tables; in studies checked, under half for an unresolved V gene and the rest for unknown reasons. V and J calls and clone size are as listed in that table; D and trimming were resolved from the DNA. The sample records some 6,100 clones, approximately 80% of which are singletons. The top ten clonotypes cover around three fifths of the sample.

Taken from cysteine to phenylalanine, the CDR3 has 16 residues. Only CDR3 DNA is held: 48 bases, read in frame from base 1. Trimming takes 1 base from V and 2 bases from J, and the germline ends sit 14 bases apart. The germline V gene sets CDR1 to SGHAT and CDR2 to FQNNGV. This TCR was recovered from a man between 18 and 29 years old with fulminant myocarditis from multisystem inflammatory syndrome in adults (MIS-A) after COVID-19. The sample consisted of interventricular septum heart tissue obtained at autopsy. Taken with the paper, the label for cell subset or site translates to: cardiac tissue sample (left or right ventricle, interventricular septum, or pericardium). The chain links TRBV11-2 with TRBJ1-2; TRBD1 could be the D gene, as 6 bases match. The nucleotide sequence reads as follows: TGTGCCAGCAGCTTAGGGGAAGGGGGGGCGAACTATGGCTACACCTTC. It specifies CASSLGEGGANYGYTF. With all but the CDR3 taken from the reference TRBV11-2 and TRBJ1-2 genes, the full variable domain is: EAGVAQSPRYKIIEKRQSVAFWCNPISGHATLYWYQQILGQGPKLLIQFQNNGVVDDSQLPKDRFSAERLKGVDSTLKIQPAKLEDSAVYLCASSLGEGGANYGYTFGSGTRLTVV.